This T cell receptor (beta chain) was recorded in a study of T cells after yellow fever vaccination. The study, taken as a whole, reports: After the booster, approximately 96% of CD4 and around nine tenths of CD8 primary-response clones were re-detected. Abundant bulk-derived clonotypes could contaminate FACS-sorted repertoires.

In its sample, this clonotype was seen a few times. The antigen remains unidentified. Germline V gene sequence: CDR1 MNHEY, CDR2 SVGEGT. Trimming removed 5 bases at V and 4 bases at J, with 18 bases between. This CDR3 region has 16 residues. For TCR, cDNA came from 5'RACE template switching, which added a universal primer site and UMIs. Each CDR3 protein is one row after TCRdb ran MiXCR on the 5' RACE reads. This sample carries 300,000 to 400,000 distinct CDR3 sequences, about 6.2% of them seen once, and the ten largest clones take about 15%. The chain uses TRBV6-2 or TRBV6-3 and TRBJ2-1, with a possible D match to TRBD2 (5 bases). Here the sequenced sample was PBMCs, taken 5 days after the yellow fever booster vaccination. The receptor's source is a man in his thirties or forties who received the YFV17D yellow fever vaccine. This chain's CDR3 is CASSTPRGGRYNEQFF. The CDR3 DNA reads TGTGCCAGCAGTACTCCCCGTGGCGGGCGATACAATGAGCAGTTCTTC.